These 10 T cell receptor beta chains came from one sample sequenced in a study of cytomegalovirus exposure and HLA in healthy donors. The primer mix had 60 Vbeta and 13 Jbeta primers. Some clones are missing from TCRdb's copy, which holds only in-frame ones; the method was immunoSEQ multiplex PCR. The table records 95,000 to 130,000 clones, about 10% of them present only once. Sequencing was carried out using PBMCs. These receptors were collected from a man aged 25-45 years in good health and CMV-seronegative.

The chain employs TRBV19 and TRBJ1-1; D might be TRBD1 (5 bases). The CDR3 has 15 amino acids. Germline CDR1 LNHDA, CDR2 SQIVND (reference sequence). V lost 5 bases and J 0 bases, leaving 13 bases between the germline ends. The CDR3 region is CASSVWGGVNTEAFF. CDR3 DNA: TGTGCCAGTAGTGTGTGGGGCGGGGTGAACACTGAAGCTTTCTTT.

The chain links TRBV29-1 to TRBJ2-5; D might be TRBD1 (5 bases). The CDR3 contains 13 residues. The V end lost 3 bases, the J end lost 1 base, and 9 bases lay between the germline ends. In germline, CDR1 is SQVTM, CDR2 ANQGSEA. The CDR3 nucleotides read TGCAGCGTTGAGGGGCAGGCCCAAGAGACCCAGTACTTC. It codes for CSVEGQAQETQYF. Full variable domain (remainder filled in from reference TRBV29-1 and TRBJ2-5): SAVISQKPSRDICQRGTSLTIQCQVDSQVTMMFWYRQQPGQSLTLIATANQGSEATYESGFVIDKFPISRPNLTFSTLTVSNMSPEDSSIYLCSVEGQAQETQYFGPGTRLLVL.

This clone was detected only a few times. CDR3 sequence: CARSGRPGAQYF. The CDR3 DNA is TGTGCCAGAAGCGGGCGCCCGGGGGCCCAGTACTTC. The chain carries TRBV5-3 and TRBJ2-5; TRBD2 is a possible D gene (6 bases). TRBV5-3 is an open reading frame whose function is uncertain. The CDR3 sequence is 12 residues long. The ends were cut back, 4 bases at V and 9 bases at J, with 13 bases in the middle.

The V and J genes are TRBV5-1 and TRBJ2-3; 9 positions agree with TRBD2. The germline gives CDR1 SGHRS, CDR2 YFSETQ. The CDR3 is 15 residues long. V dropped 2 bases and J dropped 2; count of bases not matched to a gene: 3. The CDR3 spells CASSFGGGATDTQYF. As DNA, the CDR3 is TGCGCCAGCAGCTTCGGCGGGGGGGCCACAGATACGCAGTATTTT.

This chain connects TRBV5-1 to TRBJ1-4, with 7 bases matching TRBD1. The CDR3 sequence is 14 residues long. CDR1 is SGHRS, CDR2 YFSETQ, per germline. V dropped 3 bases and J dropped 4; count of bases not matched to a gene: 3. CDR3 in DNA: TGCGCCAGCAGCTCGACAGGGATTAATGAAAAACTGTTTTTT. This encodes CASSSTGINEKLFF.

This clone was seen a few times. This CDR3 is CASSLWDREEKLFF. CDR3 nucleotide sequence: TGTGCCAGCAGCTTATGGGACAGGGAAGAAAAACTGTTTTTT. The chain carries TRBV7-9 and TRBJ1-4; 9 bases map to TRBD1. The CDR3 sequence is 14 residues long. Germline V gene data show CDR1 as SEHNR and CDR2 as FQNEAQ (reference sequence). V shed 2 bases and J 8 bases; nucleotides not matched to a gene: 3.

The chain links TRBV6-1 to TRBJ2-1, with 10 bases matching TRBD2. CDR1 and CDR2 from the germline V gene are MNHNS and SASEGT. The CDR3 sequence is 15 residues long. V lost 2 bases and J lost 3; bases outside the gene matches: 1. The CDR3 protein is CASSELAGDYNEQFF. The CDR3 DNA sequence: TGTGCCAGCAGTGAACTAGCGGGGGACTACAATGAGCAGTTCTTC.

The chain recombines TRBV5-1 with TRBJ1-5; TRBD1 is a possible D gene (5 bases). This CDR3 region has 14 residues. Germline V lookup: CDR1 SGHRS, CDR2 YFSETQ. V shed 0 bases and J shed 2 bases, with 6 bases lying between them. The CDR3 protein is CASSLEGGNQPQHF. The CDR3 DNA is TGCGCCAGCAGCTTGGAAGGGGGCAATCAGCCCCAGCATTTT. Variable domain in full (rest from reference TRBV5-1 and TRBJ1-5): KAGVTQTPRYLIKTRGQQVTLSCSPISGHRSVSWYQQTPGQGLQFLFEYFSETQRNKGNFPGRFSGRQFSNSRSEMNVSTLELGDSALYLCASSLEGGNQPQHFGDGTRLSIL.

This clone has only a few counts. The chain's CDR3 is CSVDTQGSADTQYF. The CDR3 nucleotides are TGCAGCGTTGACACTCAGGGTAGTGCAGATACGCAGTATTTT. The chain joins TRBV29-1 to TRBJ2-3; D possibly corresponds to TRBD1 (5 bases). CDR3 length: 14 residues. V lost 3 bases and J 4 bases, leaving 14 bases between the germline ends. Germline assignment: CDR1 SQVTM and CDR2 ANQGSEA.

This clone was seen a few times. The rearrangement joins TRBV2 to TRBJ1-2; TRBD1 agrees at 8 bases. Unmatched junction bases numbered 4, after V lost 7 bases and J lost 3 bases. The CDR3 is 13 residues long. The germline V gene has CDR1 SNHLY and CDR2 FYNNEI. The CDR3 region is CASILDRDYGYTF. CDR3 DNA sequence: TGTGCCAGCATCCTGGACAGGGACTATGGCTACACCTTC.